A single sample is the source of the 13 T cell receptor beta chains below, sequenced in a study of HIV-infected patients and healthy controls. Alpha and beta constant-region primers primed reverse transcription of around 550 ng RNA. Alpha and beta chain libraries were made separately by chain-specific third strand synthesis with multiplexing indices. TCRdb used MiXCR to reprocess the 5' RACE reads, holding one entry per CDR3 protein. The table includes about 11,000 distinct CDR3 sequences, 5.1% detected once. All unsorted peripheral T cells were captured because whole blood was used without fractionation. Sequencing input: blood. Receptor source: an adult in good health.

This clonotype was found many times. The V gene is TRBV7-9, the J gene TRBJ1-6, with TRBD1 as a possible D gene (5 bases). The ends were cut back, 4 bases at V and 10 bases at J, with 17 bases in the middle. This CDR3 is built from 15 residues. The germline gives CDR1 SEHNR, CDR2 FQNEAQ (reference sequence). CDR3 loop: CASSSRDAIRSPLHF. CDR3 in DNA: TGTGCCAGCAGCTCCCGGGACGCAATACGCTCACCCCTCCACTTT.

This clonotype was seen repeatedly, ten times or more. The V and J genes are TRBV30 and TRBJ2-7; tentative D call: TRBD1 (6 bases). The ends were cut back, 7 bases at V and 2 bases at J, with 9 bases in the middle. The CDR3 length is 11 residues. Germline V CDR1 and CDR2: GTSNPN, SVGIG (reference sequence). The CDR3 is CAYDRPYEQYF. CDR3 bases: TGTGCCTATGACAGGCCCTACGAGCAGTACTTC.

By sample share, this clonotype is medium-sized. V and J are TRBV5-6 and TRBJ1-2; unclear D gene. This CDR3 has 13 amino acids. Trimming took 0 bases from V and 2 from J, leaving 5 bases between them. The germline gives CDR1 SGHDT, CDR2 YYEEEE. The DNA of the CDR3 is TGTGCCAGCAGCTTGGCTGGGAACTATGGCTACACCTTC. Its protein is CASSLAGNYGYTF.

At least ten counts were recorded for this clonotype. Written as DNA, the CDR3 is TGCAGTGCTCGAATTCGAGGAAGAGCCGGCTATGGCTACACCTTC. This sequence encodes CSARIRGRAGYGYTF. The gene calls are TRBV20-1 and TRBJ1-2; no firm D call. Germline V gives CDR1 DFQATT, CDR2 SNEGSKA (reference sequence). The length of the CDR3 is 15 residues. Between the trimmed V and J ends, which lost 5 bases and 4 bases, there was a span of 20 bases.

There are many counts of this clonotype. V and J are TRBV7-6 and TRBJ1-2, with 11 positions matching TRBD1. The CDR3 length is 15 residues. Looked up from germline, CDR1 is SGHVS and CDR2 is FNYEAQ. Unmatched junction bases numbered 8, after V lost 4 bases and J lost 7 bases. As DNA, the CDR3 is TGTGCCAGCAGCTCCGCTGGGACAGGGGGAGCTGGCTACACCTTC. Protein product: CASSSAGTGGAGYTF.

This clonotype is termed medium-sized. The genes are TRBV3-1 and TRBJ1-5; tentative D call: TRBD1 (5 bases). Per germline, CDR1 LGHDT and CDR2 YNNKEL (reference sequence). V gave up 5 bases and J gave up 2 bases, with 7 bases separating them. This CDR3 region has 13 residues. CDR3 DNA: TGTGCCAGCAGCACGGGGGGCAATCAGCCCCAGCATTTT. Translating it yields CASSTGGNQPQHF. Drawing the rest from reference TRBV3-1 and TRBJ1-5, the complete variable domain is DTAVSQTPKYLVTQMGNDKSIKCEQNLGHDTMYWYKQDSKKFLKIMFSYNNKELIINETVPNRFSPKSPDKAHLNLHINSLELGDSAVYFCASSTGGNQPQHFGDGTRLSIL.

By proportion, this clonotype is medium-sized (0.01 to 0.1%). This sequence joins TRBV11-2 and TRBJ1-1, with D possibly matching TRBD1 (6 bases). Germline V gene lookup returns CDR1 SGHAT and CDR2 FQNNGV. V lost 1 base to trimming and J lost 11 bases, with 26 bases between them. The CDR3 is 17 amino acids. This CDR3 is CASSLAIPKDGGRGAFF. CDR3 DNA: TGTGCCAGCAGCTTAGCTATTCCCAAGGACGGGGGTAGGGGGGCTTTCTTT.

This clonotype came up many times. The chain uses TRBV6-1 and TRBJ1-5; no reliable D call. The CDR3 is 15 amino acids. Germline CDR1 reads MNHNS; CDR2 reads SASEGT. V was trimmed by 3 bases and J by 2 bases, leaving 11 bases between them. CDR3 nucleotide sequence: TGTGCCAGCAGTGAGGGCAGGCGTGGCAATCAGCCCCAGCATTTT. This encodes CASSEGRRGNQPQHF.

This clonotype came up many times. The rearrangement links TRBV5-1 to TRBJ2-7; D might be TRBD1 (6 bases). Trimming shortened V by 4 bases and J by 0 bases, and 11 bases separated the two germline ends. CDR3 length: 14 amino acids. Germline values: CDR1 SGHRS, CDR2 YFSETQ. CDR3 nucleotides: TGCGCCAGCAGCCTCGGACAGAGCTCCTACGAGCAGTACTTC. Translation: CASSLGQSSYEQYF.

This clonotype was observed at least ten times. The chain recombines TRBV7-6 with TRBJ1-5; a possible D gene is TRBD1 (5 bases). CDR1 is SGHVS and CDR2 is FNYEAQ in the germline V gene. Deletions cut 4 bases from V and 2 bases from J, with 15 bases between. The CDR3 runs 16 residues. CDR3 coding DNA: TGTGCCAGCAGCTCCGGGCGGGGCGGAGGCAATCAGCCCCAGCATTTT. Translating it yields CASSSGRGGGNQPQHF.

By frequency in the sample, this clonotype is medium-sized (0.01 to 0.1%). CDR3 amino acids: CSAKTQNTEAFF. CDR3 in DNA: TGCAGTGCTAAGACACAAAACACTGAAGCTTTCTTT. The gene calls are TRBV20-1 and TRBJ1-1; D remains ambiguous. Trimming shortened V by 4 bases and J by 2 bases, and 8 bases separated the two germline ends. The CDR3 contains 12 residues. Germline values: CDR1 DFQATT, CDR2 SNEGSKA (reference sequence).

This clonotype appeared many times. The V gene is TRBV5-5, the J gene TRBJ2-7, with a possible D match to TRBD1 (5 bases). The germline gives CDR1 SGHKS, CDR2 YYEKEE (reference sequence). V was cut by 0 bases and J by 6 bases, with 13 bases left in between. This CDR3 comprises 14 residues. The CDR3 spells CASSLVGRAVEQYF. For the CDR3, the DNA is TGTGCCAGCAGCTTGGTCGGCAGGGCCGTCGAGCAGTACTTC. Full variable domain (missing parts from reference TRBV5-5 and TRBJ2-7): DAGVTQSPTHLIKTRGQQVTLRCSPISGHKSVSWYQQVLGQGPQFIFQYYEKEERGRGNFPDRFSARQFPNYSSELNVNALLLGDSALYLCASSLVGRAVEQYFGPGTRLTVT.

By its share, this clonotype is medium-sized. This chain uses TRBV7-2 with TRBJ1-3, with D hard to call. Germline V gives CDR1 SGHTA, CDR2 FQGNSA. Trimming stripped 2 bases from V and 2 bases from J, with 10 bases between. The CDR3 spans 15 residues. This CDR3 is CASSLTGTAGNTIYF. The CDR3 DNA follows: TGTGCCAGCAGCTTAACCGGAACGGCTGGAAACACCATATATTTT. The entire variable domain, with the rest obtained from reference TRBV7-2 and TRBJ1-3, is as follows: GAGVSQSPSNKVTEKGKDVELRCDPISGHTALYWYRQSLGQGLEFLIYFQGNSAPDKSGLPSDRFSAERTGGSVSTLTIQRTQQEDSAVYLCASSLTGTAGNTIYFGEGSWLTVV.